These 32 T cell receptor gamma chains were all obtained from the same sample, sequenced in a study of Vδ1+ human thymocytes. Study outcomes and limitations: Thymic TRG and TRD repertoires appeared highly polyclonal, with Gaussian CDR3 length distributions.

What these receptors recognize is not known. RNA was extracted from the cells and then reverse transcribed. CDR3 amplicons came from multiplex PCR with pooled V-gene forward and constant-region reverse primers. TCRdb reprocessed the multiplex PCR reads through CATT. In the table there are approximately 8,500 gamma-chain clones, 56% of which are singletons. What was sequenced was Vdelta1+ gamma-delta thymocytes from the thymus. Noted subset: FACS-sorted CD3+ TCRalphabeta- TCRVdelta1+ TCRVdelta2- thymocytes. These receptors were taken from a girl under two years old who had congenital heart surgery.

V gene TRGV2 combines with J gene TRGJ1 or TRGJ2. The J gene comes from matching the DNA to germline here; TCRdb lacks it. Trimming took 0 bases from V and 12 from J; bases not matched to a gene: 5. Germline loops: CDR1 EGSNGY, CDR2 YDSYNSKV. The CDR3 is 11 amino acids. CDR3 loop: CATWDGNLKLF. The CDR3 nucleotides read TGTGCCACCTGGGACGGGAACTTGAAACTCTTT.

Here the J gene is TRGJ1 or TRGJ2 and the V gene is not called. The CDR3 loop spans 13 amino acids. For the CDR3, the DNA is TGTGCCACCTGGGACAGGGTTAATTATAAGAAACTCTTT. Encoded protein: CATWDRVNYKKLF.

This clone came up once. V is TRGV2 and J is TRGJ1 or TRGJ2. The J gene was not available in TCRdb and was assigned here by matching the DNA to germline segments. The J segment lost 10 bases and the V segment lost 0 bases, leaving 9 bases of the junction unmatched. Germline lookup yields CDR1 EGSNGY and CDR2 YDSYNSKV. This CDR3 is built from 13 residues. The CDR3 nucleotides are TGTGCCACCTGGGACGGGCTAGACGAGAAGAAACTCTTT. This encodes CATWDGLDEKKLF.

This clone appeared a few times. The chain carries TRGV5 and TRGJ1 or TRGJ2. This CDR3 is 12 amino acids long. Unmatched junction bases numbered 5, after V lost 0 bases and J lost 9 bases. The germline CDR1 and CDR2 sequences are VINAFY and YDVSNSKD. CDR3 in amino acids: CATWDRRPKKLF. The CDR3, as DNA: TGTGCCACCTGGGACAGGCGCCCTAAGAAACTCTTT.

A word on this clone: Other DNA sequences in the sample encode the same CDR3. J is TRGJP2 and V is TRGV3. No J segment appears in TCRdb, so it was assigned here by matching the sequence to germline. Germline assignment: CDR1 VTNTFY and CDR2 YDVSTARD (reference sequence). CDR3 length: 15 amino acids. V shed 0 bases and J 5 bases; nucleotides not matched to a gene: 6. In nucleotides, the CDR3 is TGTGCCACCTGGGACAGGCGGGGAAGTGATTGGATCAAGACGTTT. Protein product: CATWDRRGSDWIKTF.

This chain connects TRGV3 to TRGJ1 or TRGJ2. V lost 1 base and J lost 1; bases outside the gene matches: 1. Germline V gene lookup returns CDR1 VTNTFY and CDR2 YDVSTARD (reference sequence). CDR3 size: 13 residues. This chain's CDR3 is CATWDRNYYKKLF. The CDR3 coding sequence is TGTGCCACCTGGGACAGAAATTATTATAAGAAACTCTTT.

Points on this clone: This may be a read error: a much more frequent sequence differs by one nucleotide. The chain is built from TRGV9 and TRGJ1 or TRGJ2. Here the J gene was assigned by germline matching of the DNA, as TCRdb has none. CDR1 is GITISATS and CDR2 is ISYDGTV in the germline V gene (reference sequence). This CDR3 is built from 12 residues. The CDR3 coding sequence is TGTGCCTCGTGGGAGGGTTATTATAAGAAACTCTTT. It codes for CASWEGYYKKLF.

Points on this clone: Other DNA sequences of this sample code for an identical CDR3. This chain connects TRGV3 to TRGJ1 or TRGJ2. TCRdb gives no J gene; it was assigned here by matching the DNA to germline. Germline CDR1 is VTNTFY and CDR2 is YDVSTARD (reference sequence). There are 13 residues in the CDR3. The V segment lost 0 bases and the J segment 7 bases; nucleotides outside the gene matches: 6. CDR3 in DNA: TGTGCCACCTGGGACAGGCCAAGGTATAAGAAACTCTTT. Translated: CATWDRPRYKKLF.

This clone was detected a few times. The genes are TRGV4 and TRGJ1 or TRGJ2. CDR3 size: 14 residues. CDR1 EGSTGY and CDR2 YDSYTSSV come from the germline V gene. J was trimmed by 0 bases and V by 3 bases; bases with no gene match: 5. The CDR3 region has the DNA TGTGCCACCTGGGATCCCGCGAATTATTATAAGAAACTCTTT. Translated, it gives CATWDPANYYKKLF.

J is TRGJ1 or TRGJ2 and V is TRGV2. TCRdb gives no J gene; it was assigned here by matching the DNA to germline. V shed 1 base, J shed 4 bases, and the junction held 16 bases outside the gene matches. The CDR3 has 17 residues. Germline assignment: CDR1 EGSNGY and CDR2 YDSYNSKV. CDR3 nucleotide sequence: TGTGCCACCTGGGACGGCCATGCCCATCACTCATATTATAAGAAACTCTTT. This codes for CATWDGHAHHSYYKKLF.

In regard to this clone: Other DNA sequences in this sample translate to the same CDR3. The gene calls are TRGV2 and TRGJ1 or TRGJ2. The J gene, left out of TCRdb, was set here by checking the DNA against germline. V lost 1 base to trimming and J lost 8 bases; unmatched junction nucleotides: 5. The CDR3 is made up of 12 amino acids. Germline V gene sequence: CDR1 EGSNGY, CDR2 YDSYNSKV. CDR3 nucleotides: TGTGCCACCTGGGACGGTCCGAATAAGAAACTCTTT. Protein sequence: CATWDGPNKKLF.

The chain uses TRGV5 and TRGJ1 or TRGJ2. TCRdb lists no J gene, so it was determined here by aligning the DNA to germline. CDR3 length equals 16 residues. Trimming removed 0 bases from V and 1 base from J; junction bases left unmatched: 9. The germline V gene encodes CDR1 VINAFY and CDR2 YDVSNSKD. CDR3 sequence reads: CATWDRHASNYYKKLF. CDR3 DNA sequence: TGTGCCACCTGGGACAGGCACGCCTCTAATTATTATAAGAAACTCTTT.

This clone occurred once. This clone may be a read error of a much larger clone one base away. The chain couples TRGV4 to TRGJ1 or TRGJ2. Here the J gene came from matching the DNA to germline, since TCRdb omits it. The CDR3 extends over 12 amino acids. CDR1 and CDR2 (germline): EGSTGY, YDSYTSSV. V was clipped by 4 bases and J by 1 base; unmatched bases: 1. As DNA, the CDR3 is TGTGCCACCTGGGAAAATTATTATAAGAAACTCTTT. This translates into CATWENYYKKLF.

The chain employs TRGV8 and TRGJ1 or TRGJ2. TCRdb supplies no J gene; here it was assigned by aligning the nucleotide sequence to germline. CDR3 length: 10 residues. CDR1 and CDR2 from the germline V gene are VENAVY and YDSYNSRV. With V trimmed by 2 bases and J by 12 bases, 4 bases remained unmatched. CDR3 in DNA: TGTGCCACCTGGGATATGGGGAAACTCTTT. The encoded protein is CATWDMGKLF.

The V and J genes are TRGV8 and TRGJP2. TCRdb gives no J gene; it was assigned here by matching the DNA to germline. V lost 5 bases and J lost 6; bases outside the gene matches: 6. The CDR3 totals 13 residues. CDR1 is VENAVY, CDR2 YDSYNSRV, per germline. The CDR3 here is CATWAPGDWIKTF. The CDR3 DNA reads TGTGCCACCTGGGCACCCGGTGATTGGATCAAGACGTTT.

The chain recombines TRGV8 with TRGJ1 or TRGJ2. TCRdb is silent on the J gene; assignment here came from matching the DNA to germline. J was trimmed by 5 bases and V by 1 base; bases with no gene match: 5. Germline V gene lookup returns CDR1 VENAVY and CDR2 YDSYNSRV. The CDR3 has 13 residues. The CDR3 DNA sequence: TGTGCCACCTGGGATAGTGCTAATTATAAGAAACTCTTT. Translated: CATWDSANYKKLF.

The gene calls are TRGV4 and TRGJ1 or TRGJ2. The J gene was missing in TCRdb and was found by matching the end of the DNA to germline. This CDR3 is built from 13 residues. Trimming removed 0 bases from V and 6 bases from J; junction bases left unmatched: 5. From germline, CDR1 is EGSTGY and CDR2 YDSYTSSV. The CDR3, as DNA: TGTGCCACCTGGGATGGGCCCTCTTATAAGAAACTCTTT. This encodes CATWDGPSYKKLF.

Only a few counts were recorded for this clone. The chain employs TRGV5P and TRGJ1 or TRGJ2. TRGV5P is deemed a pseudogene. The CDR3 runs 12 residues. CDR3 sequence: CATWGSHYKKLF. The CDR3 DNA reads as TGTGCCACCTGGGGATCTCATTATAAGAAACTCTTT.

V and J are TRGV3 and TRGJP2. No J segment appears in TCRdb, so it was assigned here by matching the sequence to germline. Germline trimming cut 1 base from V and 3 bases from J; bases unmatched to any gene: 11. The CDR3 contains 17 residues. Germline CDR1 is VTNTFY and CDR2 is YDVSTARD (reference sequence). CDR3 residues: CATWDRPPWGSDWIKTF. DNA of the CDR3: TGTGCCACCTGGGACAGACCTCCGTGGGGTAGTGATTGGATCAAGACGTTT.

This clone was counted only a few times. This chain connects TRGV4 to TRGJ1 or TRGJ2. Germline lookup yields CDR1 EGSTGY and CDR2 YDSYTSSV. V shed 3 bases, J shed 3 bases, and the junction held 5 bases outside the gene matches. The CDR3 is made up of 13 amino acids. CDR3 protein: CATWDLGYYKKLF. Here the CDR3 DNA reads TGTGCCACCTGGGATCTAGGTTATTATAAGAAACTCTTT.

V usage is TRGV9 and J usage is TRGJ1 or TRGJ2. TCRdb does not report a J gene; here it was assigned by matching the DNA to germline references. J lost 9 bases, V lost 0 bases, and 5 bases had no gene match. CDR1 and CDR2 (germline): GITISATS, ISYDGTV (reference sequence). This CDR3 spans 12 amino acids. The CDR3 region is CALWEVHRKKLF. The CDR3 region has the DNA TGTGCCTTGTGGGAGGTGCACCGTAAGAAACTCTTT.

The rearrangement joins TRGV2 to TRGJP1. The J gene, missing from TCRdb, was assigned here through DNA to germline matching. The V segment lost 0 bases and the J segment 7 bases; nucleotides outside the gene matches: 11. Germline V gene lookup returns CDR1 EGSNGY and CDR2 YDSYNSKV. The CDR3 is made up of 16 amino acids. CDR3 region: CATWDGPCQYGWFKIF. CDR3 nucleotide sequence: TGTGCCACCTGGGACGGGCCCTGCCAATATGGTTGGTTCAAGATATTT.

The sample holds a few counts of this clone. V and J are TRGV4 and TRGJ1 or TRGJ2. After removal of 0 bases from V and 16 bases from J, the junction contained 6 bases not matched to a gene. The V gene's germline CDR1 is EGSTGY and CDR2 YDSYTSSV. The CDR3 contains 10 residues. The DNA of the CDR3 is TGTGCCACCTGGGATGGGCCGCGGCTCTTT. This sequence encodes CATWDGPRLF.

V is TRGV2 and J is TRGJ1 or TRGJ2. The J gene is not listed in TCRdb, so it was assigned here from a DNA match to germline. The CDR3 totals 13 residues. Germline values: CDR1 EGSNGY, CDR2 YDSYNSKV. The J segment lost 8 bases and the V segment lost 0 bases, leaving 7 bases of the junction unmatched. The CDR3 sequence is CATWDGPGDKKLF. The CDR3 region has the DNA TGTGCCACCTGGGACGGGCCGGGGGATAAGAAACTCTTT.

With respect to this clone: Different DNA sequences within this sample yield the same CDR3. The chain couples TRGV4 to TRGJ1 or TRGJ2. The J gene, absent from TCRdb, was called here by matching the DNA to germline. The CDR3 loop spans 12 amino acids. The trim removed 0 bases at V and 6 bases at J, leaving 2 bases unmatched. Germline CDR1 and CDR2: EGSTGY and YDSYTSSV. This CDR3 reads CATWDGLYKKLF. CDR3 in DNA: TGTGCCACCTGGGATGGGCTTTATAAGAAACTCTTT.

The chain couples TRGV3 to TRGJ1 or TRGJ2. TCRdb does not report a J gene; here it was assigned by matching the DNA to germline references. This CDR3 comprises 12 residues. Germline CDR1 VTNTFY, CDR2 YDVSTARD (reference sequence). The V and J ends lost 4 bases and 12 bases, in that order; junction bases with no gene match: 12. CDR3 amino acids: CATWDWRHGKLF. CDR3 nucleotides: TGTGCCACCTGGGATTGGCGACATGGGAAACTCTTT.

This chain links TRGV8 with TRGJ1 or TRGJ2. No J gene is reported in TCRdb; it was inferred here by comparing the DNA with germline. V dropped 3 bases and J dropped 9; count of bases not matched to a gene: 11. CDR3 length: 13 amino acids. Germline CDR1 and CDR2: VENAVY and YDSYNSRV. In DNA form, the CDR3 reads TGTGCCACCTGGGATGAGGGGTTAGGTAAGAAACTCTTT. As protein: CATWDEGLGKKLF.

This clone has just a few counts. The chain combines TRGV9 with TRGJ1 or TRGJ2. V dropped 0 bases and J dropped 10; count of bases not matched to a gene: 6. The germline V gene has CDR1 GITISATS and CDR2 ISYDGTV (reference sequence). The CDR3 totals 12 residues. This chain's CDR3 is CALWEVRGKKLF. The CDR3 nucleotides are TGTGCCTTGTGGGAGGTGCGAGGGAAGAAACTCTTT.

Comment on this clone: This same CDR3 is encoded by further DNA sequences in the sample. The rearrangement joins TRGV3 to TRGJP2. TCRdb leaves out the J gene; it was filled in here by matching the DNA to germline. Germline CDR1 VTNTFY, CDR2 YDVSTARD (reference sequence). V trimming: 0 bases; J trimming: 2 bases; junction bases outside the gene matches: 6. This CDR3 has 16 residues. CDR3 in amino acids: CATWDRPGSSDWIKTF. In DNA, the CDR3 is TGTGCCACCTGGGACAGGCCCGGGAGTAGTGATTGGATCAAGACGTTT.

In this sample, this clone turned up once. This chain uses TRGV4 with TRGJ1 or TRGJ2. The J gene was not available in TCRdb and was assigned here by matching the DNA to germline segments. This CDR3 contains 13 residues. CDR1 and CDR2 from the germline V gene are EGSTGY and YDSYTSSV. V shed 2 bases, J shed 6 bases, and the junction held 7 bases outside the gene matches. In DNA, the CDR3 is TGTGCCACCTGGGATGCCCTTCCTTATAAGAAACTCTTT. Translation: CATWDALPYKKLF.

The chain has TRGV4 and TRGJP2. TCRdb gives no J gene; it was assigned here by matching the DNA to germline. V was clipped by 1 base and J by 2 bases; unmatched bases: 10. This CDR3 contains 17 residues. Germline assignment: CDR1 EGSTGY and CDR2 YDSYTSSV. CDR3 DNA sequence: TGTGCCACCTGGGATGGAAACGAAGCGAGTAGTGATTGGATCAAGACGTTT. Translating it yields CATWDGNEASSDWIKTF.

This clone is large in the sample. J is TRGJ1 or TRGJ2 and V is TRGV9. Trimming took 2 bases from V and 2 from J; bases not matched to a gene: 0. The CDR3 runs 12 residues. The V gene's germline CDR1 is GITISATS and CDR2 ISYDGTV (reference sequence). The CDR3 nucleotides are TGTGCCTTGTGGGAGGATTATTATAAGAAACTCTTT. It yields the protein CALWEDYYKKLF.